Below are 18 T cell receptor beta chains sequenced from a single sample in a study of T-cell reconstitution after alpha-beta-depleted transplantation in children. Preparation of the TCRbeta library involved a method that used unique molecular identifiers. From the PCR reads, TCRdb called clonotypes with MiXCR, one entry per CDR3 protein. The table lists 600,000 or so distinct CDR3 sequences, 20% to 25% of them singletons. Sequencing was performed on PBMCs, mostly from graft donor cells, taken 360 days after TCRalphabeta/CD19-depleted stem cell transplant. These receptors came from a boy less than two years old who had a stem cell transplant for acute myeloid leukemia, so the T cells may come from the graft donor.

This chain connects TRBV20-1 to TRBJ2-3; 7 positions agree with TRBD2. The V and J ends lost 3 bases and 2 bases, in that order; junction bases with no gene match: 8. The CDR3 has 15 residues. The germline CDR1 and CDR2 sequences are DFQATT and SNEGSKA (reference sequence). The chain's CDR3 is CSARASGYLTDTQYF. In nucleotides, the CDR3 is TGCAGTGCTAGGGCTAGCGGATACCTCACAGATACGCAGTATTTT.

The chain combines TRBV20-1 with TRBJ2-3; TRBD1 agrees at 8 bases. This CDR3 spans 13 amino acids. Germline V lookup: CDR1 DFQATT, CDR2 SNEGSKA (reference sequence). The V segment lost 6 bases and the J segment 2 bases; nucleotides outside the gene matches: 4. DNA for the CDR3: TGCAGTGCCCTGGACAGGGACACAGATACGCAGTATTTT. Encoded protein: CSALDRDTDTQYF.

The DNA of the CDR3 is TGCAGTGCTAAGGGGACAGCTCTAGCCAAAAACATTCAGTACTTC. Translating it yields CSAKGTALAKNIQYF. This chain connects TRBV20-1 to TRBJ2-4; 7 nucleotides agree with TRBD1. The CDR3 runs to 15 residues. Germline V lookup: CDR1 DFQATT, CDR2 SNEGSKA (reference sequence). V lost 4 bases and J lost 0; bases outside the gene matches: 6.

This clonotype was observed a handful of times. V is TRBV29-1 and J is TRBJ2-1; TRBD2 matches 7 bases. The CDR3 has 14 amino acids. Germline V lookup: CDR1 SQVTM, CDR2 ANQGSEA. J lost 1 base, V lost 4 bases, and 4 bases had no gene match. In DNA form, the CDR3 reads TGCAGCGTTGTCAGGCGGGGGTCCTACAATGAGCAGTTCTTC. This sequence encodes CSVVRRGSYNEQFF.

V and J are TRBV7-2 and TRBJ2-1; 7 nucleotides match TRBD2. The trim removed 7 bases at V and 1 base at J, leaving 7 bases unmatched. This CDR3 region has 15 residues. Germline V lookup: CDR1 SGHTA, CDR2 FQGNSA. Written as DNA, the CDR3 is TGTGCCAGCATCGTCAGCGGGGCTTCCTACAATGAGCAGTTCTTC. Encoded protein: CASIVSGASYNEQFF.

This clonotype has ten or more counts. The rearrangement joins TRBV20-1 to TRBJ2-7, with D hard to call. V was clipped by 4 bases and J by 1 base, with 8 bases between them. CDR3 length: 12 amino acids. Germline V CDR1 and CDR2: DFQATT, SNEGSKA (reference sequence). CDR3 protein: CSATGLSYEQYF. In nucleotides, the CDR3 is TGCAGTGCTACGGGCTTATCCTACGAGCAGTACTTC.

The chain uses TRBV6-1 and TRBJ2-7, with D possibly TRBD1 on 6 matching bases. CDR3 length: 15 amino acids. Trimming cost V 6 bases and J 3 bases, with 18 bases left between them. The V gene's germline CDR1 is MNHNS and CDR2 SASEGT. The CDR3, as DNA: TGTGCCAGCAGCCAAAGACAGGCCCAAGACTACGAGCAGTACTTC. Protein product: CASSQRQAQDYEQYF.

There are many counts of this clonotype. The gene calls are TRBV20-1 and TRBJ2-7; D is possibly TRBD2 (5 bases). Germline CDR1 reads DFQATT; CDR2 reads SNEGSKA (reference sequence). V shed 5 bases and J shed 4 bases, with 15 bases lying between them. The CDR3 sequence is 13 residues long. CDR3 coding DNA: TGCAGTGCTCACCGAGGACTGCTTTACGAGCAGTACTTC. Its translation: CSAHRGLLYEQYF.

The chain carries TRBV5-5 and TRBJ1-4; 7 bases match TRBD1. Losses at the gene ends were 5 bases for V and 3 bases for J; bases not matched to a gene: 10. Germline V lookup: CDR1 SGHKS, CDR2 YYEKEE (reference sequence). The CDR3 extends over 16 amino acids. CDR3 loop: CASSFTGEGANEKLFF. CDR3 sequence (DNA): TGTGCCAGCAGTTTTACAGGGGAGGGGGCTAATGAAAAACTGTTTTTT.

The table lists this clonotype with many counts. The chain is built from TRBV7-2 and TRBJ1-5; unclear D gene. The CDR3 consists of 12 residues. Germline V gene sequence: CDR1 SGHTA, CDR2 FQGNSA. V was cut by 1 base and J by 6 bases, with 4 bases left in between. CDR3 in amino acids: CASSLGFQPQHF. The CDR3 region has the DNA TGTGCCAGCAGCTTAGGGTTTCAGCCCCAGCATTTT. The whole variable domain, remainder taken from reference TRBV7-2 and TRBJ1-5, is GAGVSQSPSNKVTEKGKDVELRCDPISGHTALYWYRQSLGQGLEFLIYFQGNSAPDKSGLPSDRFSAERTGGSVSTLTIQRTQQEDSAVYLCASSLGFQPQHFGDGTRLSIL.

This clonotype occurred a few times. The chain is built from TRBV20-1 and TRBJ2-5; 7 positions agree with TRBD2. The J segment lost 3 bases and the V segment lost 0 bases, leaving 4 bases of the junction unmatched. Per germline, CDR1 DFQATT and CDR2 SNEGSKA (reference sequence). The CDR3 sequence is 14 residues long. CDR3 nucleotides: TGCAGTGCTAGAGATAGGCTAGCGGAAGAGACCCAGTACTTC. Residues: CSARDRLAEETQYF.

V gene TRBV6-5 combines with J gene TRBJ2-1; 9 bases are a match to TRBD2. Germline V gene sequence: CDR1 MNHEY, CDR2 SVGAGI. The junction had 5 bases not matched to a gene; V was cut back by 0 bases and J by 5 bases. CDR3 length: 16 residues. CDR3: CASSYSFGGGDNEQFF. The CDR3 nucleotides are TGTGCCAGCAGTTACTCCTTTGGCGGGGGGGACAATGAGCAGTTCTTC.

In this sample, this clonotype turned up many times. The gene calls are TRBV29-1 and TRBJ2-7; D is unclear. Per germline, CDR1 SQVTM and CDR2 ANQGSEA. This CDR3 is built from 12 residues. The ends were cut back, 5 bases at V and 6 bases at J, with 14 bases in the middle. CDR3 region: CSVRILLGEQYF. DNA of the CDR3: TGCAGCGTTCGGATTCTCCTAGGCGAGCAGTACTTC.

This clonotype has ten or more counts. V usage is TRBV12-3 or TRBV12-4 and J usage is TRBJ2-7; 9 bases agree with TRBD2. V lost 5 bases, J lost 2 bases, and 10 bases stayed unmatched. CDR3 length equals 16 residues. CDR3 sequence: CASSIVPGLATYEQYF. The CDR3 bases are TGTGCCAGCAGTATCGTACCGGGACTAGCTACCTACGAGCAGTACTTC.

The V gene is TRBV5-5, the J gene TRBJ2-1; maybe TRBD2 (5 bases). Germline lookup yields CDR1 SGHKS and CDR2 YYEKEE (reference sequence). V lost 1 base and J 9 bases, leaving 11 bases between the germline ends. The CDR3 totals 13 residues. CDR3 nucleotides: TGTGCCAGCAGCTTGTCCGGGAACGGTGAGCAGTTCTTC. Encoded protein: CASSLSGNGEQFF.

J is TRBJ2-7 and V is TRBV27, with D possibly TRBD1 on 6 matching bases. The V gene lost 5 bases and the J gene lost 2 bases, with 13 bases spanning the gap. Germline V gene sequence: CDR1 MNHEY, CDR2 SMNVEV (reference sequence). The CDR3 is 14 residues long. This chain's CDR3 is CASSGAGETYEQYF. The CDR3 DNA reads TGTGCCAGCAGTGGGGCAGGGGAGACCTACGAGCAGTACTTC.

This clonotype showed up many times. This chain joins TRBV20-1 and TRBJ2-5, with a weak D call TRBD2 (6 bases). V was pared by 0 bases and J by 0 bases, with 17 bases between. This CDR3 spans 17 amino acids. Germline V CDR1 and CDR2: DFQATT, SNEGSKA (reference sequence). CDR3 in amino acids: CSARDGWRGIHQETQYF. For the CDR3, the DNA is TGCAGTGCTAGAGATGGGTGGCGGGGCATCCACCAAGAGACCCAGTACTTC.

This clonotype was seen once. The gene calls are TRBV28 and TRBJ2-3, with 8 bases aligning to TRBD2. The germline CDR1 and CDR2 sequences are MDHEN and SYDVKM. V shed 6 bases and J 0 bases; nucleotides not matched to a gene: 5. CDR3 size: 15 residues. CDR3 region: CASRSGGSSTDTQYF. The CDR3, as DNA: TGTGCCAGCAGAAGCGGGGGCTCTAGCACAGATACGCAGTATTTT.